This T cell receptor (beta chain) was identified in a study of beta chain features in type 1 diabetes. All of the isolated RNA was reverse transcribed, so expressed TCRB transcripts were sequenced. Clones were read by immunoSEQ multiplex PCR, and TCRdb kept only the in-frame ones, dropping some. Of fewer than 550,000 clones detected, over 10% appear once; the ten largest clones hold more than 0.045%. With respect to this clone: This sample includes further DNA sequences coding for the same CDR3.

The germline CDR1 and CDR2 sequences are SGHRS and YFSETQ. V was clipped by 0 bases and J by 4 bases; unmatched bases: 3. The CDR3 covers 15 residues. Sequenced: naive CD4+ T cells from blood. The receptor's source is a woman under 30 in good health. This chain links TRBV5-1 with TRBJ2-1, with 8 positions matching TRBD2. CDR3 sequence reads: CASSLGLAGYNEQFF. CDR3 bases: TGCGCCAGCAGCTTGGGTCTAGCGGGTTACAATGAGCAGTTCTTC.